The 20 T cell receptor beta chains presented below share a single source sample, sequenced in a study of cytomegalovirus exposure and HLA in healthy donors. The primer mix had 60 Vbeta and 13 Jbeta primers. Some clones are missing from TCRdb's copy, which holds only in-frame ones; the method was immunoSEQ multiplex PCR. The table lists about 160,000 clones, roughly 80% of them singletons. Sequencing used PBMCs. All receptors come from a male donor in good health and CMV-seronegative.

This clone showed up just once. In nucleotides, the CDR3 is TGTGCCAGCAGCTACAGGGGAAGGACCGGGGAGCTGTTTTTT. Its translation is CASSYRGRTGELFF. The chain couples TRBV11-3 to TRBJ2-2, with 7 bases identical to TRBD1. The germline V gene encodes CDR1 SGHNT and CDR2 YENEEA. The CDR3 spans 14 residues. V shed 4 bases, J shed 5 bases, and the junction held 4 bases outside the gene matches.

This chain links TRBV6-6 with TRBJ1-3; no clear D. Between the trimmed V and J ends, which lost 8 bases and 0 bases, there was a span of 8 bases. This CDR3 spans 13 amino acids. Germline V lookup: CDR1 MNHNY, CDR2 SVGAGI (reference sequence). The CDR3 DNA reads TGTGCCAGCGGGCCACGCTCTGGAAACACCATATATTTT. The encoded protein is CASGPRSGNTIYF.

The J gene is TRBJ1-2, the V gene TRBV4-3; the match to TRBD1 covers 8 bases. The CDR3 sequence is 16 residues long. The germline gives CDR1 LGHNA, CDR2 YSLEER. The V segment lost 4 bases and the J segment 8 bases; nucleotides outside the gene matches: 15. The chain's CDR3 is CASSPSDRGYKEGYTF. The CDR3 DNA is TGCGCCAGCAGCCCCTCCGACAGGGGCTATAAGGAGGGCTACACCTTC.

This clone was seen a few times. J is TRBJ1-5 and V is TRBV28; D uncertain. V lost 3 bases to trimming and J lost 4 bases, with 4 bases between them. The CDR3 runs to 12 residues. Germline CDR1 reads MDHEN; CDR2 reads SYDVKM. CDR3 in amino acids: CASSFLNQPQHF. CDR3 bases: TGTGCCAGCAGTTTCCTAAATCAGCCCCAGCATTTT.

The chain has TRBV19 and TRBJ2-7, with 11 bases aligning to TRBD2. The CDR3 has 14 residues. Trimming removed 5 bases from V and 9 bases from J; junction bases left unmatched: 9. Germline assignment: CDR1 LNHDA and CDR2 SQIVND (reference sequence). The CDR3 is CASSPKTSGKAQYF. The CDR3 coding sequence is TGTGCCAGTAGTCCCAAGACTAGCGGGAAGGCGCAGTACTTC.

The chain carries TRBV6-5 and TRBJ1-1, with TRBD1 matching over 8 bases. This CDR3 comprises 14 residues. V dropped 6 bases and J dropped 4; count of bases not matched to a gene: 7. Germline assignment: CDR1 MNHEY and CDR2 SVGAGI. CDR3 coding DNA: TGTGCCAGCAGGTTGACAGGGGCGGGCACTGAAGCTTTCTTT. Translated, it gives CASRLTGAGTEAFF.

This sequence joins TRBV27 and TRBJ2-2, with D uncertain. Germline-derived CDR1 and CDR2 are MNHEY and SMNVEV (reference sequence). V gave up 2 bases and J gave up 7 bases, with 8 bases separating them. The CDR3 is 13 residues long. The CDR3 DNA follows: TGTGCCAGCAGTTTACGGGTTCACGGGGAGCTGTTTTTT. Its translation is CASSLRVHGELFF.

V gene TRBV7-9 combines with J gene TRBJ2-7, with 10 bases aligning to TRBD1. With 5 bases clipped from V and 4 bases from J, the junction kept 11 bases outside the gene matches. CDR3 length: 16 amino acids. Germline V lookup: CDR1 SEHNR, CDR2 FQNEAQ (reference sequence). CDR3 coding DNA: TGTGCCAGCAGCCCCCTTCGGACAGGGGGGGAGTACGAGCAGTACTTC. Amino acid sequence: CASSPLRTGGEYEQYF.

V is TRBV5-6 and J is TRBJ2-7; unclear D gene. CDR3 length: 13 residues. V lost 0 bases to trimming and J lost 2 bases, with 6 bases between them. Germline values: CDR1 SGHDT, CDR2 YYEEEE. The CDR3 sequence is CASSLAVPYEQYF. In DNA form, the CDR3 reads TGTGCCAGCAGCTTGGCTGTCCCCTACGAGCAGTACTTC.

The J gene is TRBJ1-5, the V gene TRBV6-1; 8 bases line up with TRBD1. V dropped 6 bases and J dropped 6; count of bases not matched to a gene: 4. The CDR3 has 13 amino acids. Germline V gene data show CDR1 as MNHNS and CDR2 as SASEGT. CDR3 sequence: CASRATGVQPQHF. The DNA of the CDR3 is TGTGCCAGCAGAGCGACAGGGGTTCAGCCCCAGCATTTT.

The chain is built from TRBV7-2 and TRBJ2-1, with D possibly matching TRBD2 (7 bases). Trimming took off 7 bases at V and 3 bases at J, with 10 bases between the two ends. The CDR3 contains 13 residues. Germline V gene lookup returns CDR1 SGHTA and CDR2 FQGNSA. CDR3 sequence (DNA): TGTGCCAGCAAGGGGGGGGGCTACAATGAGCAGTTCTTC. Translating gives CASKGGGYNEQFF.

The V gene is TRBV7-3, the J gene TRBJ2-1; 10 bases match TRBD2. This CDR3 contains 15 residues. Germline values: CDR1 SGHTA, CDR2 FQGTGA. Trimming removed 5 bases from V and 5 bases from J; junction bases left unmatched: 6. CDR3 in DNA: TGTGCCAGCAGCCCTCTAGCGGGAGATCACAATGAGCAGTTCTTC. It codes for CASSPLAGDHNEQFF.

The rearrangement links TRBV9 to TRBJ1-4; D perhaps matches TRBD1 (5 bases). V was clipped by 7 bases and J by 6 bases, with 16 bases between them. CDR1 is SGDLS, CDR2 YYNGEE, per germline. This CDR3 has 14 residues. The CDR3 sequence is CASSGGGYDEKLFF. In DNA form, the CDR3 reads TGTGCCAGCTCCGGGGGGGGATACGATGAAAAACTGTTTTTT.

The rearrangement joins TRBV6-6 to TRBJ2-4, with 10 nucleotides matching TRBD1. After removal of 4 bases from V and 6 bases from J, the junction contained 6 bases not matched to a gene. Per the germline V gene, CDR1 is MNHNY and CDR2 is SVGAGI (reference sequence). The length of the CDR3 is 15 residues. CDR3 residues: CASSSPGTGANIQYF. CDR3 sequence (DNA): TGTGCCAGCAGTTCACCCGGGACAGGGGCAAACATTCAGTACTTC.

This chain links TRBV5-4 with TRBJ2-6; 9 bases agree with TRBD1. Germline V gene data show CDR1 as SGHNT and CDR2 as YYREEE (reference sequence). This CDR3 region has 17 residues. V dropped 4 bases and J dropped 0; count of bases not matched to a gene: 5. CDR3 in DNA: TGTGCCAGCAGCCGGACAGGGGCTCACTCTGGGGCCAACGTCCTGACTTTC. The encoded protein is CASSRTGAHSGANVLTF.

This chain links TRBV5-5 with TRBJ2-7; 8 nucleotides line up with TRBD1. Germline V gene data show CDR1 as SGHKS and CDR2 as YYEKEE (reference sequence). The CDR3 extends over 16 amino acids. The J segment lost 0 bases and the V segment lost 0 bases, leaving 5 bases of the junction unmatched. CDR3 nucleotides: TGTGCCAGCAGCTTGGTGGCCGGACAGGGCTCCTACGAGCAGTACTTC. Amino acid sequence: CASSLVAGQGSYEQYF.

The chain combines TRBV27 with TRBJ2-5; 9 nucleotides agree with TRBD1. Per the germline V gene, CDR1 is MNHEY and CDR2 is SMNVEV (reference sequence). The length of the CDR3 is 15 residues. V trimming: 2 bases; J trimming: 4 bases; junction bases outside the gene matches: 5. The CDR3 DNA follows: TGTGCCAGCAGTTTAACGGGACAGGGAGGAGAGACCCAGTACTTC. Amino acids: CASSLTGQGGETQYF.

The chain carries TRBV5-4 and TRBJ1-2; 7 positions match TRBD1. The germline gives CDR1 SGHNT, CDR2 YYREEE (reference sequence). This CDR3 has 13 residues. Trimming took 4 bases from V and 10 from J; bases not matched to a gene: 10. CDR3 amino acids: CASSPRDRDDYTF. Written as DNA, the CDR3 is TGTGCCAGCAGCCCCCGGGACAGAGATGACTACACCTTC.

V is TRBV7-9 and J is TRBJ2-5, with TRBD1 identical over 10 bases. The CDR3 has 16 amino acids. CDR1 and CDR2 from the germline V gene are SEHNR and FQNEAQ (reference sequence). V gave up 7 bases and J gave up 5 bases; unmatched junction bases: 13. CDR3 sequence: CASNQPRQGARETQYF. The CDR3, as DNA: TGTGCCAGCAATCAACCACGACAGGGGGCGAGGGAGACCCAGTACTTC.

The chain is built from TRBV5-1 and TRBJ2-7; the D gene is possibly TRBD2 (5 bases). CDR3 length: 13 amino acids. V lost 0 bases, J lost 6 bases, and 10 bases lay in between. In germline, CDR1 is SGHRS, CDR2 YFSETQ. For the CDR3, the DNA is TGCGCCAGCAGCTTGGCCGGAGGCACCGAGCAGTACTTC. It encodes CASSLAGGTEQYF. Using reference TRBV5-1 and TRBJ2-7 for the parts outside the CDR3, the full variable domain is KAGVTQTPRYLIKTRGQQVTLSCSPISGHRSVSWYQQTPGQGLQFLFEYFSETQRNKGNFPGRFSGRQFSNSRSEMNVSTLELGDSALYLCASSLAGGTEQYFGPGTRLTVT.